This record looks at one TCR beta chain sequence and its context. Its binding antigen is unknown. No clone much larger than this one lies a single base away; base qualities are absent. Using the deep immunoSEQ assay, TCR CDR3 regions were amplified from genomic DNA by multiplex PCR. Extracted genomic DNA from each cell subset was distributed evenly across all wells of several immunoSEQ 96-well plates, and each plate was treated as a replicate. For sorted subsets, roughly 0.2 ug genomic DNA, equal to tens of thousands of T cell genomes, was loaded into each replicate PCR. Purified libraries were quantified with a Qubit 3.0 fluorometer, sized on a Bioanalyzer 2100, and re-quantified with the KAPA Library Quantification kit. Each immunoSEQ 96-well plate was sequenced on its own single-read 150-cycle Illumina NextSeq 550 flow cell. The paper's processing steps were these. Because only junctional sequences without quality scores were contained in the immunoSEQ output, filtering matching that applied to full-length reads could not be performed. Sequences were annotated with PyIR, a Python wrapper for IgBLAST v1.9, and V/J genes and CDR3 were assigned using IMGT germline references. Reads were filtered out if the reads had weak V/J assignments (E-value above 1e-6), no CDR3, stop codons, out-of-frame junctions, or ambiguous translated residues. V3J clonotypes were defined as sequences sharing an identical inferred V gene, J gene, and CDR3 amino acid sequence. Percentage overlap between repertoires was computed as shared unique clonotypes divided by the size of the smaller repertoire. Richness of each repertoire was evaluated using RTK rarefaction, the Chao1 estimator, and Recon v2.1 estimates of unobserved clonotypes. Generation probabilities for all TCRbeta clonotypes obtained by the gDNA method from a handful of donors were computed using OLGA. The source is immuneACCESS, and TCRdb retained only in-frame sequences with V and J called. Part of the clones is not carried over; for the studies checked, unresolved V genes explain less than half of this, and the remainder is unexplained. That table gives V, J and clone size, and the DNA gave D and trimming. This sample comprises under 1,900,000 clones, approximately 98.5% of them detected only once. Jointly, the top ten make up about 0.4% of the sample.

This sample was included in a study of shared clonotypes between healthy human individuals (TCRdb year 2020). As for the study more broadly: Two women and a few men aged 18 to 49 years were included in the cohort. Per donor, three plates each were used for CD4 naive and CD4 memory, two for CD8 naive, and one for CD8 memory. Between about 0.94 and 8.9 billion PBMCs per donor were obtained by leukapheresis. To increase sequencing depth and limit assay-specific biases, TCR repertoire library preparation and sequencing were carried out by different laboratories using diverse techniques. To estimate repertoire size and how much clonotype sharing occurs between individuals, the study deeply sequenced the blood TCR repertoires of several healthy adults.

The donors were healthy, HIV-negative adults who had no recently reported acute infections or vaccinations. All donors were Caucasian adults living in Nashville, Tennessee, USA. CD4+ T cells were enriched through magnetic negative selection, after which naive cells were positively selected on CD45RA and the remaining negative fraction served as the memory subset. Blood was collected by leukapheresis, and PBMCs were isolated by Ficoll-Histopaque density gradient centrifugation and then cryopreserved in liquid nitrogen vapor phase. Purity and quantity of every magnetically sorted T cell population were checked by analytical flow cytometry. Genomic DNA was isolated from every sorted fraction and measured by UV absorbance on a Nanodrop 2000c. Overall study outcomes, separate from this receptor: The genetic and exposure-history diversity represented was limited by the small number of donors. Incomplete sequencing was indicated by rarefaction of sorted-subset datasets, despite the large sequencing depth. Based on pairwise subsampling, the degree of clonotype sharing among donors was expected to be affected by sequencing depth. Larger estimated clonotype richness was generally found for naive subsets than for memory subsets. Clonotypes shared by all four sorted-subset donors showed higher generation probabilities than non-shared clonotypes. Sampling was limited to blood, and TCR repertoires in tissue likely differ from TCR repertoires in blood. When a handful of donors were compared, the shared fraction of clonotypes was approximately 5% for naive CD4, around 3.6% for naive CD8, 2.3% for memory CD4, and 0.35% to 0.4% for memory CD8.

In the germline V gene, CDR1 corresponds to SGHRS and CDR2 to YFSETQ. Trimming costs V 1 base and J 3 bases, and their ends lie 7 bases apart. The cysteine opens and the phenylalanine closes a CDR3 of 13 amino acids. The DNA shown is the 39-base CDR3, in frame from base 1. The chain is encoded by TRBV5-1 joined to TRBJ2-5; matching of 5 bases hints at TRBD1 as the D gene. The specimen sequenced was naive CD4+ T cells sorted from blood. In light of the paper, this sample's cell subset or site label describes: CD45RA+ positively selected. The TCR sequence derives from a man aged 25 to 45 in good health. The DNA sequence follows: TGCGCCAGCAGCTTGTTACAGGAAGAGACCCAGTACTTC. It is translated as CASSLLQEETQYF. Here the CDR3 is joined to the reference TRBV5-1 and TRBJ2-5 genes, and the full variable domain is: KAGVTQTPRYLIKTRGQQVTLSCSPISGHRSVSWYQQTPGQGLQFLFEYFSETQRNKGNFPGRFSGRQFSNSRSEMNVSTLELGDSALYLCASSLLQEETQYFGPGTRLLVL.